This entry describes one TCR beta chain. V was clipped by 7 bases and J by 7 bases, with 18 bases between them. Germline CDR1 MGHRA, CDR2 YSYEKL. CDR3 length: 14 amino acids. cDNA came from around 0.5 to 1 ug RNA primed by random hexamers. TCRdb fed the immunoSEQ multiplex PCR reads into MiXCR, producing one record per CDR3 protein. The table has about 130,000 distinct CDR3 sequences, around 93% seen once; the top ten hold roughly 0.17%. These data come from a study of CD8 T cells in Susac syndrome. This receptor was obtained from a human donor with Susac syndrome. The chain couples TRBV4-1 to TRBJ2-3, with D perhaps being TRBD1 or TRBD2 (5 bases each). Source material: CD8+ T cells from PBMCs. Here the CDR3 DNA reads TGCGCCAGCAACCTCCTTTTTGGGGGAAATACGCAGTATTTT. It yields the protein CASNLLFGGNTQYF.